These T cell receptor beta chains were read from a single sample in a study of CD8 T cells in Susac syndrome. TCRdb fed the immunoSEQ multiplex PCR reads into MiXCR, producing one record per CDR3 protein. The sample contains 84,000 or so distinct CDR3 sequences, around 93% of which appear only once. The sequenced sample consisted of CD8+ T cells from PBMCs. These receptors were collected from a human donor with Susac syndrome. CDR3s leave out the opening cysteine and the closing phenylalanine or tryptophan.

V gene	J gene	CDR3 protein
TRBV29-1	TRBJ1-2	SVEGDRGDYGYT
TRBV19	TRBJ2-1	ASSILGSNEQF
TRBV20-1	TRBJ2-7	SAKDDEQY
TRBV3-1	TRBJ1-2	ASSRISGPDGYT
TRBV28	TRBJ2-5	ASSLGLEEVKQETQY
TRBV13	TRBJ2-1	ASSLRQSSYNEQF
TRBV20-1	TRBJ2-1	SARDTQTSLDEQF
TRBV28	TRBJ2-7	ASSPSSGSPYEQY
TRBV13	TRBJ2-1	ASTEGQEQF
TRBV6-5	TRBJ2-1	ASRTSGRFNEQF
TRBV29-1	TRBJ1-1	SAAGGGVTEAF
TRBV15	TRBJ2-5	ATSRGAVGLYQETQY
TRBV7-9	TRBJ2-7	ASSPVGQGPYEQY
TRBV14	TRBJ1-2	ASSQEPGGGYGYT
TRBV12-3/TRBV12-4	TRBJ1-1	ASTSEGSKAF
TRBV7-9	TRBJ1-3	ASSLTGTAGNTIY
TRBV10-2	TRBJ2-3	ASTQRETDTQY
TRBV13	TRBJ2-4	ASSGTSDLAKNIQY
TRBV6-1	TRBJ2-5	ASSEGRTQY
TRBV27	TRBJ2-7	ASSLDRDYEQY
TRBV9	TRBJ2-2	ASSGLSGSRNTGELF
TRBV27	TRBJ2-7	ASSLSTSSYEQY
TRBV30	TRBJ2-3	ACNRGVTDTQY
TRBV2	TRBJ2-2	ASSGTGELF
TRBV28	TRBJ2-3	ASSLQGRHTQY
TRBV27	TRBJ2-3	ASSILATDTQY
TRBV5-4	TRBJ2-7	ASSLGQGPGDEQY
TRBV29-1	TRBJ2-3	SVVPADTQY
TRBV20-1	TRBJ2-3	SARQIGYEADTQY
TRBV4-1	TRBJ1-4	ASSQVAATNEKLF
TRBV10-3	TRBJ2-5	AIRTTGKETQY
TRBV5-1	TRBJ2-7	ASSIDRGRVLVPFYEQY
TRBV20-1	TRBJ2-1	SARRSGRIYNEQF
TRBV11-2	TRBJ2-1	ASSQGQGRGSYNEQF
TRBV7-9	TRBJ2-7	ASQNRGESSYEQY
TRBV19	TRBJ1-1	ASSLGTGMDTEAF
TRBV7-8	TRBJ2-7	ASSVGGGYEQY
TRBV4-2	TRBJ1-1	ASSHEEQGWPEAF
TRBV2	TRBJ2-1	ASGQRRSGLGWNEQF
TRBV20-1	TRBJ2-7	SASLQVGGYEQY
TRBV20-1	TRBJ1-1	SATNTEAF